This T cell receptor beta chain was found in a study of T cells in Graves' hyperthyroidism and ophthalmopathy. Diagnosing involved the use of clinical symptoms, serum thyroxine and TRAb, thyroid ultrasound and orbital computed tomography. Looked up from germline, CDR1 is MNHEY and CDR2 is SMNVEV (reference sequence). This CDR3 is 16 amino acids long. V trimming: 3 bases; J trimming: 6 bases; junction bases outside the gene matches: 10. RNA transcripts provided the source from which TCR beta CDR3 regions were amplified. Initially, a first-round RT-PCR of the TCR CDR3 employed the HTBI primer set. TCRdb analysed the multiplex PCR reads with MiXCR anew, one entry per CDR3 protein. The table includes around 500,000 distinct CDR3 sequences, approximately 15% detected once. This clonotype showed up just a few times.

The sequence was obtained from a woman younger than 30 with Graves' hyperthyroidism. Sequenced material: blood. The V gene is TRBV27, the J gene TRBJ2-3; 9 positions match TRBD2. The CDR3 coding sequence is TGTGCCAGCAGTTTCCTCACTAGCGGGCAAGGGGATACGCAGTATTTT. It codes for CASSFLTSGQGDTQYF.